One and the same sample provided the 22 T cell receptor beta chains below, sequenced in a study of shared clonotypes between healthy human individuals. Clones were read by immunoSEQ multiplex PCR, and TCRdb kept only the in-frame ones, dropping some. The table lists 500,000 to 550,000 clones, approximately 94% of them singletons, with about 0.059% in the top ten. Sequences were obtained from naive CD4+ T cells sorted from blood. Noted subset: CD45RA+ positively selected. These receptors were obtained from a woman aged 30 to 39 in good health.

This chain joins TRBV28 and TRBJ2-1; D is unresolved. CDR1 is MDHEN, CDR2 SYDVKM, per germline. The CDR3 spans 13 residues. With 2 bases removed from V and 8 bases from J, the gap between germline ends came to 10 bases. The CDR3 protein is CASSLLQSDEQFF. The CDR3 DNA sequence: TGTGCCAGCAGTTTACTACAATCAGATGAGCAGTTCTTC.

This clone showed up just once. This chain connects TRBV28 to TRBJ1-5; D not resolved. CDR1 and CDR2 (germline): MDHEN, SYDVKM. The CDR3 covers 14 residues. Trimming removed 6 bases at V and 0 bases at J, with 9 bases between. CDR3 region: CASSYILSNQPQHF. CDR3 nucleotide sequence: TGTGCCAGCAGCTACATTCTTAGCAATCAGCCCCAGCATTTT.

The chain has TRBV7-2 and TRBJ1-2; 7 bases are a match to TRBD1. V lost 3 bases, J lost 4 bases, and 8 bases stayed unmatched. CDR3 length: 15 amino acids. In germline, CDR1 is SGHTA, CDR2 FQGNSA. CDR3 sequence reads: CASSLGLGQRYGYTF. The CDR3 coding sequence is TGTGCCAGCAGCTTGGGGCTGGGACAGCGCTATGGCTACACCTTC.

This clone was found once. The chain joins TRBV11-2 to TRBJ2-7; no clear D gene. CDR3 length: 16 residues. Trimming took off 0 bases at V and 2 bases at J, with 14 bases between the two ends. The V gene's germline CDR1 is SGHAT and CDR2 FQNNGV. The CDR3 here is CASSLDLRITTYEQYF. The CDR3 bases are TGTGCCAGCAGCTTAGATCTAAGGATAACTACCTACGAGCAGTACTTC. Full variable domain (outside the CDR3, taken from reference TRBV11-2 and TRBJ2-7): EAGVAQSPRYKIIEKRQSVAFWCNPISGHATLYWYQQILGQGPKLLIQFQNNGVVDDSQLPKDRFSAERLKGVDSTLKIQPAKLEDSAVYLCASSLDLRITTYEQYFGPGTRLTVT.

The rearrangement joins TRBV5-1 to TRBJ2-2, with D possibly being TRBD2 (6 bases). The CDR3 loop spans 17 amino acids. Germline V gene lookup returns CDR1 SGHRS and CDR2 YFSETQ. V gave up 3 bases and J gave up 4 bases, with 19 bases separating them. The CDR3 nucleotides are TGCGCCAGCAGCTCAATTCAGTTTTCAGCGGGCACCGGGGAGCTGTTTTTT. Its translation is CASSSIQFSAGTGELFF.

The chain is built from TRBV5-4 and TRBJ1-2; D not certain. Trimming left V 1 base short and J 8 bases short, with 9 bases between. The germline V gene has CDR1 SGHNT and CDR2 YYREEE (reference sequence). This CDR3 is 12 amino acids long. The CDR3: CASSLNIGGYTF. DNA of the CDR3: TGTGCCAGCAGCTTGAATATAGGAGGCTACACCTTC.

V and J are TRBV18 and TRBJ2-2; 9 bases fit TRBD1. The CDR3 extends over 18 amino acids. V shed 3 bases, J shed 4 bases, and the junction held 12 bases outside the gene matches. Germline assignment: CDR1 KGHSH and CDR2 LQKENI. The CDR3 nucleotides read TGTGCCAGCTCACCCCAACGCCGGGACAGGGCAGGCACCGGGGAGCTGTTTTTT. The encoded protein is CASSPQRRDRAGTGELFF.

The CDR3: CASEPTTSTDTQYF. In nucleotides, the CDR3 is TGTGCCAGCGAACCGACGACTAGCACAGATACGCAGTATTTT. The chain combines TRBV2 with TRBJ2-3; no clear D. Trimming stripped 8 bases from V and 0 bases from J, with 12 bases between. Germline lookup yields CDR1 SNHLY and CDR2 FYNNEI. This CDR3 has 14 amino acids.

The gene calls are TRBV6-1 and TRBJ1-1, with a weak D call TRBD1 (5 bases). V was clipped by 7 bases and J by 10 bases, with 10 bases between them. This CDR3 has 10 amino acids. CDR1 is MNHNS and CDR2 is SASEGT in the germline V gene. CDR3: CASIDSRAFF. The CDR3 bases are TGTGCCAGCATCGACAGTAGAGCTTTCTTT.

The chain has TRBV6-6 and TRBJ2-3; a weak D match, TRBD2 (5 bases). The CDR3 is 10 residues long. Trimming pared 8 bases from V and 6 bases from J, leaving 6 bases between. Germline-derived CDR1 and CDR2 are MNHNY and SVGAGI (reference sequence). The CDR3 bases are TGTGCCAGCTCGGGGGATACGCAGTATTTT. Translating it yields CASSGDTQYF.

CDR3 amino acids: CASSHGTDSYEQYF. Here the CDR3 DNA reads TGCGCCAGCAGCCACGGGACAGACTCCTACGAGCAGTACTTC. V and J are TRBV4-1 and TRBJ2-7; 7 bases are a match to TRBD1. This CDR3 region has 14 residues. Unmatched junction bases numbered 2, after V lost 3 bases and J lost 0 bases. Germline V gene lookup returns CDR1 MGHRA and CDR2 YSYEKL.

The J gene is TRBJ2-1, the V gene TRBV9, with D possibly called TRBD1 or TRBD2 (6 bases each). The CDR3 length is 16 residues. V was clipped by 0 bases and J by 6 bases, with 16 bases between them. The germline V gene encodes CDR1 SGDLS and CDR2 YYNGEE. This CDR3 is CASSVVGGQVSNEQFF. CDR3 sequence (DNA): TGTGCCAGCAGCGTAGTTGGGGGGCAGGTTAGCAATGAGCAGTTCTTC.

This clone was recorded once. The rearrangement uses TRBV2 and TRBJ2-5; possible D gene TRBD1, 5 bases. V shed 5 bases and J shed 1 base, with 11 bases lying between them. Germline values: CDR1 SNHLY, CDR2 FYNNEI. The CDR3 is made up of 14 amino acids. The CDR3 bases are TGTGCCAGCAGTCACAGACAGTTCCAAGAGACCCAGTACTTC. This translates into CASSHRQFQETQYF.

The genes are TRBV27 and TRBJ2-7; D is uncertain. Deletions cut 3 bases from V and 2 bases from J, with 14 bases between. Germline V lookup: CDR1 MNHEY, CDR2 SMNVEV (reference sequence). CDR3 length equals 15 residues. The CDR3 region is CASSLLGDRPYEQYF. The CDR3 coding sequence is TGTGCCAGCAGTTTGCTCGGCGATCGGCCCTACGAGCAGTACTTC.

The CDR3 DNA reads TGCGCCAGCAGCTGGTCGGGACTAGCGGCTACCACAGATACGCAGTATTTT. Amino acids: CASSWSGLAATTDTQYF. The rearrangement joins TRBV5-1 to TRBJ2-3; 11 bases are shared with TRBD2. The CDR3 runs 17 residues. The germline V gene encodes CDR1 SGHRS and CDR2 YFSETQ. V trimming: 3 bases; J trimming: 2 bases; junction bases outside the gene matches: 8.

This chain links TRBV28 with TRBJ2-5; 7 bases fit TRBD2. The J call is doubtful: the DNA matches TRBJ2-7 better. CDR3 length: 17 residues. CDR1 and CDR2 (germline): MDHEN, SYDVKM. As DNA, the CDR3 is TGTGCCAGCAGCGTCTGGCGGGAGCCCCGAGTCGAAGACGAGCAGTACTTC. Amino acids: CASSVWREPRVEDEQYF.

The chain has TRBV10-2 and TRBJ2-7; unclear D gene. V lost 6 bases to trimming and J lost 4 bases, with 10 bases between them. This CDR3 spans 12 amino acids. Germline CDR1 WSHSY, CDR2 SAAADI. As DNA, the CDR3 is TGCGCCAGCAGCCCCCCCGGGTACGAGCAGTACTTC. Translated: CASSPPGYEQYF.

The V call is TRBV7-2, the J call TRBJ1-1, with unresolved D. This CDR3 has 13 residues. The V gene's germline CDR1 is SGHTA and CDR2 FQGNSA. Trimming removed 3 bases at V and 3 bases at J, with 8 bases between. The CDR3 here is CASSFGRYTEAFF. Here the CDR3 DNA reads TGTGCCAGCAGCTTTGGACGATACACTGAAGCTTTCTTT.

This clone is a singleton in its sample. CDR3 coding DNA: TGCGCCAGCAGCCAAGAAGGGAGAACCGGGGAGCTGTTTTTT. This sequence encodes CASSQEGRTGELFF. The chain employs TRBV4-1 and TRBJ2-2, with D perhaps matching TRBD2 (5 bases). The CDR3 is made up of 14 amino acids. Germline V gives CDR1 MGHRA, CDR2 YSYEKL. The V end lost 0 bases, the J end lost 5 bases, and 7 bases lay between the germline ends.

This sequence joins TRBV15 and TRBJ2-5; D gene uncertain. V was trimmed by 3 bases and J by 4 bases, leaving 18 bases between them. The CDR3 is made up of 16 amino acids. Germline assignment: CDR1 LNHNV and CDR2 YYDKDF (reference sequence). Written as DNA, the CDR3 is TGTGCCACCAGCAGGTTCCGGGCCCTGGAGATAGAGACCCAGTACTTC. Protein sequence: CATSRFRALEIETQYF.

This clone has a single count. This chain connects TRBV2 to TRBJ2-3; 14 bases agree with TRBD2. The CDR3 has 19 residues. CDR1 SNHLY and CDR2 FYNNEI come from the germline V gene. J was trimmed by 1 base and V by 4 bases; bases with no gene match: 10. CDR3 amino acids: CASSGTGTSGRERTDTQYF. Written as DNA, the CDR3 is TGTGCCAGCAGTGGCACCGGGACTAGCGGGAGAGAACGCACAGATACGCAGTATTTT.

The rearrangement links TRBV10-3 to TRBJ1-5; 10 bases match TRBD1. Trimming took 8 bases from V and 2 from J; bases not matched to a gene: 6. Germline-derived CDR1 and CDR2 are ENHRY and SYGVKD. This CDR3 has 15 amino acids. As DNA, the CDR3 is TGTGCCATCGGGGACAGGGGACCGGGCAATCAGCCCCAGCATTTT. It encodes CAIGDRGPGNQPQHF.